This paragraph reports one T cell receptor (beta chain). Per the study methods: How many nucleated cells were present was estimated from reference gene primer amplification. TCRdb's copy holds only in-frame clones and misses some; the assay was immunoSEQ multiplex PCR. Clone size and the V and J calls come from that table; the DNA yielded D and trimming. The table includes 150,000 to 200,000 clones, 60% to 85% detected once. The data were obtained in a study of blood T cell repertoires in COVID-19. The wider study: Italy, Spain and the United States were the sources of the convalescent and acute COVID-19 samples.

The V and J ends lost 3 bases and 8 bases respectively, with 10 bases between them. Germline values: CDR1 MDHEN, CDR2 SYDVKM. The CDR3 is 13 amino acids. One Seattle source followed patients from active infection through their disease course. This sequence was found in a woman aged 55-75 years with COVID-19, enrolled during active disease. Specimen: peripheral blood. The gene calls are TRBV28 and TRBJ1-4; D gene ambiguous. The CDR3 nucleotides read TGTGCCAGCAGTTTCGAGGGAAACGAAAAACTGTTTTTT. As protein: CASSFEGNEKLFF.